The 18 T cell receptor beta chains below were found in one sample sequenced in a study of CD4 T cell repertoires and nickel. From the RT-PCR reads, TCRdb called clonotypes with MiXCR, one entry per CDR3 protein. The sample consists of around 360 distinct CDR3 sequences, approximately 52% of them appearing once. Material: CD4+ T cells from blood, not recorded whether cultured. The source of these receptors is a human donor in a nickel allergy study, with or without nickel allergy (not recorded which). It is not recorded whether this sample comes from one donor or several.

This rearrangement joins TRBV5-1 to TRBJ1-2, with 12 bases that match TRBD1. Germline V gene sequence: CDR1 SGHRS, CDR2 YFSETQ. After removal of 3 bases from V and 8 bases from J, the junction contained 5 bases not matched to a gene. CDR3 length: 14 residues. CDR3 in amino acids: CASSSGTGGRGYTF. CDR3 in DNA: TGCGCCAGCAGCTCAGGGACAGGGGGCCGAGGCTACACCTTC.

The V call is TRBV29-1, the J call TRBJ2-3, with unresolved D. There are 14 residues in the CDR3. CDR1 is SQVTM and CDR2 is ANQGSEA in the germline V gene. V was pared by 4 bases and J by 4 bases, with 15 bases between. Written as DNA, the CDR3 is TGCAGCGTTGTCGGACGTACCCTCCCAGATACGCAGTATTTT. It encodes CSVVGRTLPDTQYF.

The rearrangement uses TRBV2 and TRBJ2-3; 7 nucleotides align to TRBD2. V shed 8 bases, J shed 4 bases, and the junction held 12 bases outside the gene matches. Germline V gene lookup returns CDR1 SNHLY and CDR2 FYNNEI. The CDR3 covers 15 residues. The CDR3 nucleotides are TGTGCCAGCCGGGACTACCACCTTGGGGCAGATACGCAGTATTTT. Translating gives CASRDYHLGADTQYF.

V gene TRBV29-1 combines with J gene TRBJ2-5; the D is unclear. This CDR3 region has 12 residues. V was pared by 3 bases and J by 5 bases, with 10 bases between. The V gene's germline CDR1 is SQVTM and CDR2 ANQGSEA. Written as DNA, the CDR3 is TGCAGCGTTGAGGATGGGCATGAGACCCAGTACTTC. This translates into CSVEDGHETQYF.

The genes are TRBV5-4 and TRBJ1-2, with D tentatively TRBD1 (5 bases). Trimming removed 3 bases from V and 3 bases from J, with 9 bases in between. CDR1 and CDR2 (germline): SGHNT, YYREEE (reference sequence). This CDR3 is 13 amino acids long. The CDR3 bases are TGTGCCAGCAGCTCTTCGGGGCACTATGGCTACACCTTC. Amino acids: CASSSSGHYGYTF.

CDR3 in DNA: TGTGCCAGTACACAAGGGCGTACCGGGGAGCTGTTTTTT. This gives the protein CASTQGRTGELFF. V and J are TRBV21-1 and TRBJ2-2; the listed D gene, TRBD1, was not tested against the DNA. TRBV21-1 is marked as a pseudogene. The CDR3 is 13 amino acids.

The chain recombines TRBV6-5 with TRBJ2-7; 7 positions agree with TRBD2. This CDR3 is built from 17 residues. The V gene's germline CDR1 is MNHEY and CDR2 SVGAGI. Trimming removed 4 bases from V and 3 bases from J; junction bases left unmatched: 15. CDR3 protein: CASSWEGGGPRLYEQYV. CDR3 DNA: TGTGCCAGCAGTTGGGAGGGCGGGGGACCCCGACTCTACGAGCAGTACGTC.

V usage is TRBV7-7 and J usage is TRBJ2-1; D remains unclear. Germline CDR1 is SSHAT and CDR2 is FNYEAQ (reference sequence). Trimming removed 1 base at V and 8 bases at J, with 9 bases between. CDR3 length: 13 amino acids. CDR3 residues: CASSLVYLDEQFF. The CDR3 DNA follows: TGTGCCAGCAGCTTAGTTTATCTGGATGAGCAGTTCTTC.

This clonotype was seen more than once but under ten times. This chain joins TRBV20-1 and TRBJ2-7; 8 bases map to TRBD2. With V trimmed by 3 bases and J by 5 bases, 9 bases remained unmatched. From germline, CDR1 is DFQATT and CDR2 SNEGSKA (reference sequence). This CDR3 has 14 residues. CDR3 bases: TGCAGTGCTAGTCGCCTAGCGGGCCTCCACGAGCAGTACTTC. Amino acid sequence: CSASRLAGLHEQYF.

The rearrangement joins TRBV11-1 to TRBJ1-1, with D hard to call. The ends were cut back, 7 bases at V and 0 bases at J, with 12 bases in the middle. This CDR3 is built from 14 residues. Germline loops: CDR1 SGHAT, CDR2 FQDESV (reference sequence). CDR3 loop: CASTPGGLNTEAFF. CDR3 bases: TGTGCCAGCACCCCCGGAGGGCTGAACACTGAAGCTTTCTTT.

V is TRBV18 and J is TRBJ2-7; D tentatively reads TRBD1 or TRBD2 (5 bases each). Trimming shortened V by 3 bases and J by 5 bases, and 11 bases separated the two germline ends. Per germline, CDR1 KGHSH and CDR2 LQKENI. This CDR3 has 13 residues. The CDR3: CASSPDSGHEQYV. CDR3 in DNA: TGTGCCAGCTCACCCGATTCGGGACACGAGCAGTACGTC.

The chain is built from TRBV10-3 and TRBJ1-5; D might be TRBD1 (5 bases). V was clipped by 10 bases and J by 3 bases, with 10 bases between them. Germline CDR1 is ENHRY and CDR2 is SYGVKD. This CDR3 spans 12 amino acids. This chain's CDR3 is CATGGTNQPQHF. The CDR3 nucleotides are TGTGCCACCGGCGGGACCAATCAGCCCCAGCATTTT.

The CDR3 DNA follows: TGCGCCAGCAGCTTGTATCCTAGCAAACACAATGAGCAGTTCTTC. This codes for CASSLYPSKHNEQFF. The V and J genes are TRBV5-1 and TRBJ2-1; D is perhaps TRBD2 (5 bases). The length of the CDR3 is 15 residues. Germline values: CDR1 SGHRS, CDR2 YFSETQ. Trimming stripped 1 base from V and 5 bases from J, with 13 bases between.

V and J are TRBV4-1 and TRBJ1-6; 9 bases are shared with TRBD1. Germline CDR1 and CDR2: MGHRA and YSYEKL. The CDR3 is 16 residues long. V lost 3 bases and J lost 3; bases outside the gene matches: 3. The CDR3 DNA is TGCGCCAGCAGCCAGGGACAGGGTCACTATAATTCACCCCTCCACTTT. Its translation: CASSQGQGHYNSPLHF.

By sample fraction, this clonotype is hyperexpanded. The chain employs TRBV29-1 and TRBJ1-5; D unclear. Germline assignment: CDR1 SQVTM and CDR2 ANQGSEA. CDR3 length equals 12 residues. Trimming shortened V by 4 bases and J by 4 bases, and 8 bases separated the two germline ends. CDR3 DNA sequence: TGCAGCGTTGGTAGTCTAAATCAGCCCCAGCATTTT. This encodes CSVGSLNQPQHF.

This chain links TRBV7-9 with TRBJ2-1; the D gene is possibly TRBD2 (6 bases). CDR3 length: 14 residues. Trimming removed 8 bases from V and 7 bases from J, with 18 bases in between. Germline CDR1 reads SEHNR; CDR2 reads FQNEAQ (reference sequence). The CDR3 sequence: CASDGEVDLNEQFF. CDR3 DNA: TGTGCCAGCGATGGGGAGGTGGACTTGAATGAGCAGTTCTTC.

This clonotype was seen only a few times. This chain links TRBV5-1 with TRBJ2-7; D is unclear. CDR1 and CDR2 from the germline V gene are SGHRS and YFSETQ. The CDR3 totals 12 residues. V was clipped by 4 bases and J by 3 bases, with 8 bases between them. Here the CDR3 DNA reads TGCGCCAGCAGCCCGGACCACTACGAGCAGTACTTC. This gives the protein CASSPDHYEQYF.

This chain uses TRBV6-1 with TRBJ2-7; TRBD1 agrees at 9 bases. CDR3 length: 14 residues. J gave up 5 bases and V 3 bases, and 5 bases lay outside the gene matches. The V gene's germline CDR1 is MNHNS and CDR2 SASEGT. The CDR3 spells CASSDGTGMNEQYV. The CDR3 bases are TGTGCCAGCAGTGATGGGACAGGGATGAACGAGCAGTACGTC.